Sequencing of this T cell receptor (beta chain) was carried out in a study of T cells expressing NK-cell markers. CDR1 and CDR2 from the germline V gene are DFQATT and SNEGSKA (reference sequence). CDR3 length: 18 residues. TCRdb re-called the 5' RACE reads and gives one entry per CDR3 protein, without DNA. This repertoire includes fewer than 550,000 distinct CDR3 sequences. This clonotype originated in a woman in her forties or fifties in good health. Material for sequencing was blood T cells: a sorted CD56 or NKG2C T cell subset, CD4+ or CD8+ T cells, or bulk PBMC T cells (not recorded which). J is TRBJ2-2 and V is TRBV20-1; the D call of TRBD2 rests on TCRdb alone, since no DNA is present to check it. The CDR3 sequence: CSASATSGRAANTGELFF.